These T cell receptor beta chains were read from a single sample in a study of PD-1 blockade in classical Hodgkin lymphoma. Some clones are missing from TCRdb's copy, which holds only in-frame ones; the method was immunoSEQ multiplex PCR. The sample carries roughly 55,000 clones, about 85% recorded once. The material sequenced was peripheral blood mononuclear cells (PBMCs), taken at baseline. The receptors stem from a human donor with classical Hodgkin lymphoma. Each CDR3 is given with its conserved first and last residue. Size is stated for part of the rows, as once, few or many counts, or as a class when the clone is expanded.

j_gene,abundance,v_gene,CDR3aa
TRBJ2-5,NA,TRBV5-1,CASSASLADQETQYF
TRBJ1-3,once,TRBV4-2,CASSQDRFSGNTIYF
TRBJ1-2,NA,TRBV19,CASSMTLNYGYTF
TRBJ2-5,few,TRBV5-1,CASSLVNPETQYF
TRBJ1-4,NA,TRBV6-5,CASSRGGEKLFF
TRBJ1-5,once,TRBV7-2,CASSSSLGSRLGQPQHF
TRBJ2-5,NA,TRBV11-3,CASSLAAGTAKETQYF
TRBJ2-3,NA,TRBV7-2,CASSLTGLEVNF
TRBJ1-5,NA,TRBV7-2,CASSHLRTAGGAGDQPQHF
TRBJ1-1,NA,TRBV9,CASSSMRGASTEAFF
TRBJ1-1,NA,TRBV5-4,CASSVDRVTEAFF
TRBJ1-5,NA,TRBV7-9,CASQGSNQPQHF
TRBJ1-2,NA,TRBV27,CASSWTGGTYGYTF
TRBJ1-1,NA,TRBV18,CASSTGVGITEAFF
TRBJ2-5,NA,TRBV11-3,CASREMGATETQYF
TRBJ2-1,NA,TRBV7-6,CASSSKSGSSYNEQFF
TRBJ2-1,NA,TRBV10-3,CAIRKTGGRGNEQFF
TRBJ1-5,NA,TRBV10-2,CASSGDGINQPQHF
TRBJ1-2,NA,TRBV4-1,CASSLGTEGGYTF
TRBJ1-5,NA,TRBV30,CAWSGQGSQPQHF
TRBJ2-1,NA,TRBV29-1,CSAVWTSGRVRRVGEQFF
TRBJ2-1,NA,TRBV7-6,CASSPPGRVDEQFF
TRBJ2-1,NA,TRBV7-2,CASSRVGGSRRGEQFF
TRBJ1-1,NA,TRBV2,CASSPDRDDTEAFF
TRBJ1-2,NA,TRBV7-9,CASSSSGVGLDYGYTF
TRBJ2-7,NA,TRBV7-2,CASSARTSGIFEQYF
TRBJ2-7,NA,TRBV5-1,CASSLGGAGLIYEQYF
TRBJ1-5,NA,TRBV2,CASLGTNSNQPQHF
TRBJ2-5,NA,TRBV27,CASSSRTSVAETQYF
TRBJ2-3,NA,TRBV2,CASRLAGSTDTQYF
TRBJ2-7,NA,TRBV7-6,CASSRMAGGLAAPYEQYF
TRBJ2-1,NA,TRBV2,CASRLNRVLGSFYNEQFF
TRBJ1-1,NA,TRBV15,CATSLRRFVGTVNTEAFF
NA,NA,TRBV18,CASSPVDRYQETQYF
TRBJ1-1,NA,TRBV5-1,CASSRPTGTANTEAFF
TRBJ2-3,once,TRBV5-6,CASTTSRGSTDTQYF
TRBJ1-2,NA,TRBV19,CASSLGQKYGYTF
TRBJ1-1,NA,TRBV4-3,CASSQDAGQGVTEAFF
TRBJ2-5,NA,TRBV7-9,CASSVSETQYF
TRBJ2-5,once,TRBV5-1,CASSLGATVETQYF
TRBJ2-1,NA,TRBV10-3,CAAALAGGLGNEQFF
TRBJ2-5,NA,TRBV10-3,CAISEGDRDVETQYF
TRBJ2-3,NA,TRBV9,CASSVGGDTQYF
TRBJ1-1,NA,TRBV4-2,CASFRDRGNTEAFF
TRBJ1-2,NA,TRBV12-2,CASRFGGLHYGYTF
TRBJ2-7,few,TRBV4-3,CASSPAWGTSYEQYF
TRBJ1-3,NA,TRBV19,CASRLTGSGNTIYF
TRBJ2-3,few,TRBV5-1,CASSGGQGPTDTQYF
TRBJ2-5,NA,TRBV19,CASSNPSGRGTQYF
TRBJ1-2,NA,TRBV11-2,CASSSNRAPNYGYTF
TRBJ1-1,NA,TRBV27,CASSPRQGRNTEAFF
TRBJ2-3,NA,TRBV5-5,CASSFQGPDTQYF
TRBJ1-5,NA,TRBV2,CASSEGGGGSQPQHF
TRBJ1-2,NA,TRBV7-2,CASSGRGIFGYTF